The rows below give T cell receptor beta chains drawn from one sample of a study of T cells after yellow fever vaccination. TCRdb processed the 5' RACE reads anew with MiXCR; each CDR3 protein has one entry. Among 620,000 or so distinct CDR3 sequences, roughly an eighth were seen once, and the ten largest hold about 15%. Material: PBMCs, obtained on the day of the yellow fever booster vaccination. Every receptor here comes from a man aged 25 to 40 who received the YFV17D yellow fever vaccine. The CDR3 runs from the conserved cysteine through the conserved F or W. A D gene is named only where the DNA matches it firmly. Clone size appears in some rows only: once, few, many, or a class for an expanded clone.

TRBV19	-	TRBJ2-1	-	CASGGGSAGAASYNEQFF	TGTGCCAGTGGGGGAGGCTCCGCTGGGGCCGCGAGCTACAATGAGCAGTTCTTC
TRBV29-1	-	TRBJ1-2	-	CSVLTGDGYTF	TGCAGCGTTTTAACCGGGGATGGCTACACCTTC
TRBV5-1	-	TRBJ1-1	TRBD1	CASSSSGGDSKGTEAFF	TGCGCCAGCAGCTCTTCCGGAGGGGACAGCAAAGGAACTGAAGCTTTCTTT
TRBV5-1	few	TRBJ2-1	TRBD2	CASSLSLAGGTENEQFF	TGCGCCAGCAGCTTGTCACTAGCGGGAGGAACGGAGAATGAGCAGTTCTTC
TRBV6-5	-	TRBJ2-1	TRBD2	CASSYSLAGGKFGEQFF	TGTGCCAGCAGTTACTCCTTGGCGGGAGGGAAATTTGGCGAGCAGTTCTTC
TRBV5-1	few	TRBJ2-3	-	CASGETDTQYF	TGCGCCAGCGGGGAAACAGATACGCAGTATTTT
TRBV12-3/TRBV12-4	-	TRBJ2-3	-	CASSLFLIGGRRPTDTQYF	TGTGCCAGCAGTTTATTCCTAATCGGCGGAAGAAGGCCCACAGATACGCAGTATTTT
TRBV7-2	few	TRBJ1-1	-	CASSLIGDAEAFF	TGTGCCAGCAGCCTCATTGGAGACGCTGAAGCTTTCTTT
TRBV7-8	-	TRBJ1-1	-	CASRPGELYTEAFF	TGTGCCAGCAGACCGGGGGAGTTGTACACTGAAGCTTTCTTT
TRBV5-6	-	TRBJ2-1	-	CASSLGRGFYNEQFF	TGTGCCAGCAGCTTGGGCAGGGGATTCTACAATGAGCAGTTCTTC
TRBV7-9	few	TRBJ2-1	-	CASSAGSGPTIYNEQFF	TGTGCCAGCAGCGCGGGGAGCGGGCCCACTATCTACAATGAGCAGTTCTTC
TRBV4-2	-	TRBJ1-2	-	CASSQGTPANYGYTF	TGTGCCAGCAGCCAAGGGACGCCAGCTAACTATGGCTACACCTTC
TRBV7-6	-	TRBJ2-1	-	CASSLVAAKSSYNEQFF	TGTGCCAGCAGCTTGGTAGCGGCCAAGAGCTCCTACAATGAGCAGTTCTTC
TRBV30	-	TRBJ2-4	-	CAWRPRDNKNIQYF	TGTGCCTGGAGGCCCCGGGATAACAAAAACATTCAGTACTTC
TRBV4-3	-	TRBJ2-6	TRBD2	CASSQDGLAGSGANVLTF	TGCGCCAGCAGCCAAGATGGACTAGCGGGGTCTGGGGCCAACGTCCTGACTTTC
TRBV9	once	TRBJ2-1	-	CASSVRGDPYNEQFF	TGTGCCAGCAGCGTGAGGGGGGACCCCTACAATGAGCAGTTCTTC
TRBV30	-	TRBJ1-2	-	CAWNRVSSNYGYTF	TGTGCCTGGAACAGGGTATCTTCTAACTATGGCTACACCTTC
TRBV19	-	TRBJ1-3	-	CASRAGITSGNTIYF	TGTGCCAGTCGCGCAGGGATCACCTCTGGAAACACCATATATTTT
TRBV21-1	many	TRBJ2-7	-	CASSIRLTSGTGSPYEQYF	TGTGCCAGCAGCATACGGTTAACATCCGGGACAGGGTCCCCCTACGAGCAGTACTTC
TRBV4-2	few	TRBJ2-3	TRBD2	CASSQDEGGNTDTQYF	TGTGCCAGCAGCCAAGATGAGGGAGGGAACACAGATACGCAGTATTTT
TRBV29-1	few	TRBJ2-5	-	CSGAGTAERAQYF	TGCAGCGGTGCCGGGACGGCAGAGAGGGCCCAGTACTTC
TRBV12-3/TRBV12-4	few	TRBJ1-2	-	CASMSMHGYTF	TGTGCCAGCATGAGTATGCATGGCTACACCTTC
TRBV12-3/TRBV12-4	-	TRBJ2-3	TRBD2	CASISVAGAGTDTQYF	TGTGCCAGCATCTCCGTAGCGGGAGCGGGAACAGATACGCAGTATTTT
TRBV7-9	-	TRBJ2-1	TRBD2	CASSGTSGREVFF	TGTGCCAGCTCCGGGACTAGCGGGAGAGAGGTGTTCTTC
TRBV11-2	-	TRBJ2-7	TRBD1	CASSFSGQGPYEQYF	TGTGCCAGCAGCTTCTCGGGACAGGGACCCTACGAGCAGTACTTC
TRBV5-1	-	TRBJ2-2	-	CASSGGLNTGELFF	TGCGCCAGCAGCGGCGGACTCAACACCGGGGAGCTGTTTTTT
TRBV20-1	many	TRBJ2-7	-	CSASRDNSYEQYF	TGCAGTGCTAGTCGGGACAACTCCTACGAGCAGTACTTC